Following are 24 T cell receptor beta chains from one sample sequenced in a study of IL-32 and malignant T cell survival in cutaneous lymphoma. These samples are blood from patients with leukemic cutaneous T cell lymphoma, called Sezary syndrome. Generated by immunoSEQ multiplex PCR, the TCRdb table keeps only in-frame clones and is missing some. Altogether around 2,000 clones are present, roughly 87% being singletons, with the ten largest covering 55%. Sequencing was performed on blood, taken on day 0. Every receptor here comes from a human donor with cutaneous T cell lymphoma.

V and J are TRBV18 and TRBJ2-3; TRBD1 agrees at 7 bases. V lost 6 bases and J lost 0; bases outside the gene matches: 9. Germline values: CDR1 KGHSH, CDR2 LQKENI. The CDR3 is 16 amino acids. The CDR3 bases are TGTGCCAGCTCGCCCACAGGGGCGTCTAGCACAGATACGCAGTATTTT. Residues: CASSPTGASSTDTQYF.

The chain employs TRBV25-1 and TRBJ2-7, with D perhaps matching TRBD1 (6 bases). CDR3 length equals 14 residues. With 2 bases removed from V and 2 bases from J, the gap between germline ends came to 10 bases. Germline CDR1 and CDR2: MGHDK and SYGVNS. The DNA for the CDR3 is TGTGCCAGCAGTGAACACAGGGTACCCTACGAGCAGTACTTC. Translated: CASSEHRVPYEQYF.

The chain employs TRBV2 and TRBJ2-1; D is uncertain. The V gene lost 3 bases and the J gene lost 4 bases, with 13 bases spanning the gap. Germline CDR1 and CDR2: SNHLY and FYNNEI. This CDR3 is 15 amino acids long. CDR3 nucleotides: TGTGCCAGCAGTGACTTTGCGGTGGGGTACAATGAGCAGTTCTTC. Translation: CASSDFAVGYNEQFF.

This chain uses TRBV13 with TRBJ2-7; D could derive from TRBD1 or TRBD2 (5 bases each). Trimming pared 5 bases from V and 1 base from J, leaving 21 bases between. Germline V gene data show CDR1 as PRHDT and CDR2 as FYEKMQ (reference sequence). This CDR3 spans 17 amino acids. CDR3 nucleotides: TGTGCCAGCAGCCCCTCCTCAAGGGCTGGGGGTTCCTACGAGCAGTACTTC. Its translation is CASSPSSRAGGSYEQYF.

The J gene is TRBJ1-3, the V gene TRBV15, with no clear D. Germline loops: CDR1 LNHNV, CDR2 YYDKDF (reference sequence). The V end was cut by 1 base, the J end by 3 bases, with 10 bases between. There are 15 residues in the CDR3. The CDR3 nucleotides read TGTGCCACCAGCAGAGGTCCGGGAGATGGAAACACCATATATTTT. This codes for CATSRGPGDGNTIYF.

This chain links TRBV5-6 with TRBJ2-1; D is unclear. Germline values: CDR1 SGHDT, CDR2 YYEEEE. With 2 bases removed from V and 8 bases from J, the gap between germline ends came to 20 bases. CDR3 length: 16 amino acids. Here the CDR3 reads CASSLIGVGMSDEQFF. The DNA of the CDR3 is TGTGCCAGCAGCTTAATAGGAGTAGGAATGTCCGATGAGCAGTTCTTC.

The CDR3 spells CASSLAGGGARGEQYF. The CDR3 DNA reads as TGTGCCAGCAGCTTAGCAGGCGGGGGGGCCCGAGGCGAGCAGTACTTC. V usage is TRBV7-6 and J usage is TRBJ2-7; 9 positions agree with TRBD2. CDR1 is SGHVS and CDR2 is FNYEAQ in the germline V gene. V was pared by 0 bases and J by 6 bases, with 9 bases of the junction left unmatched. The CDR3 is 16 residues long.

This chain connects TRBV10-3 to TRBJ2-4; D gene unclear. Trimming took 3 bases from V and 9 from J, leaving 15 bases between them. The CDR3 has 14 amino acids. In germline, CDR1 is ENHRY, CDR2 SYGVKD. CDR3 amino acids: CAISDPYPRRIQYF. The DNA of the CDR3 is TGTGCCATCAGTGACCCCTACCCTCGGCGCATTCAGTACTTC.

The rearrangement uses TRBV7-9 and TRBJ2-2, with TRBD1 matching over 7 bases. V lost 5 bases, J lost 3 bases, and 9 bases stayed unmatched. CDR1 is SEHNR, CDR2 FQNEAQ, per germline (reference sequence). The CDR3 length is 16 residues. This CDR3 reads CASSDSRGPDTGELFF. DNA for the CDR3: TGTGCCAGCAGCGATAGTAGGGGGCCCGACACCGGGGAGCTGTTTTTT.

V gene TRBV5-8 combines with J gene TRBJ2-6; 7 bases map to TRBD1. CDR3 size: 17 residues. The germline CDR1 and CDR2 sequences are SGHTS and YDEGEE. Trimming at V came to 6 bases and at J to 0 bases, leaving 9 bases not matched to a gene. The CDR3 loop is CASTPWGTDSGANVLTF. Written as DNA, the CDR3 is TGTGCCAGCACCCCGTGGGGGACAGACTCTGGGGCCAACGTCCTGACTTTC.

The gene calls are TRBV4-2 and TRBJ2-7; D is ambiguous. Germline V gives CDR1 LGHNA, CDR2 YNFKEQ. Trimming left V 1 base short and J 5 bases short, with 3 bases between. The CDR3 covers 11 residues. CDR3 protein: CASSQGNEQYF. The DNA for the CDR3 is TGTGCCAGCAGCCAAGGGAACGAGCAGTACTTC.

As for this clone: One end of the junction does not line up with germline, which may come from a read error. The chain employs TRBV4-1 and TRBJ1-2, with a tentative D call TRBD1 (5 bases). CDR3 length: 12 residues. Germline V gene lookup returns CDR1 MGHRA and CDR2 YSYEKL. CDR3 nucleotide sequence: TGCGCCAGCAACCAAGGGACTCGTGGCTACACCTTC. It specifies CASNQGTRGYTF.

The genes are TRBV30 and TRBJ2-1; D is undetermined. Germline CDR1 and CDR2: GTSNPN and SVGIG (reference sequence). V lost 2 bases, J lost 5 bases, and 7 bases lay in between. The CDR3 has 12 residues. CDR3 region: CAWSRLHNEQFF. The DNA of the CDR3 is TGTGCCTGGAGTCGATTGCACAATGAGCAGTTCTTC. The full variable domain, in which reference TRBV30 and TRBJ2-1 provide the parts outside the CDR3, is SQTIHQWPATLVQPVGSPLSLECTVEGTSNPNLYWYRQAAGRGLQLLFYSVGIGQISSEVPQNLSASRPQDRQFILSSKKLLLSDSGFYLCAWSRLHNEQFFGPGTRLTVL.

V is TRBV27 and J is TRBJ1-6; no clear D. Germline V gene data show CDR1 as MNHEY and CDR2 as SMNVEV (reference sequence). With 6 bases removed from V and 4 bases from J, the gap between germline ends came to 13 bases. The CDR3 spans 15 residues. The CDR3, as DNA: TGTGCCAGCAGAATGGGTCCCCCGTATAATTCACCCCTCCACTTT. Translated, it gives CASRMGPPYNSPLHF.

This chain uses TRBV7-9 with TRBJ1-2; no clear D. CDR1 is SEHNR, CDR2 FQNEAQ, per germline (reference sequence). CDR3 length: 13 residues. V was shortened by 5 bases and J by 4 bases, with 11 bases between the two germline ends. The CDR3 is CASSPSPIYGYTF. The CDR3 DNA reads TGTGCCAGCAGCCCTTCGCCAATCTATGGCTACACCTTC.

The chain uses TRBV28 and TRBJ1-6, with unresolved D. The germline V gene has CDR1 MDHEN and CDR2 SYDVKM. The CDR3 sequence is 15 residues long. Trimming removed 1 base from V and 6 bases from J, with 10 bases in between. The CDR3 sequence is CASSLSGLLNSPLHF. Written as DNA, the CDR3 is TGTGCCAGCAGTTTATCCGGACTGCTTAATTCACCCCTCCACTTT.

CDR3 region: CASNGGYTADTQYF. The CDR3 DNA follows: TGTGCCAGCAACGGGGGATACACGGCAGATACGCAGTATTTT. V gene TRBV9 combines with J gene TRBJ2-3, with D maybe TRBD2 (6 bases). The V end lost 6 bases, the J end lost 4 bases, and 15 bases lay between the germline ends. Germline V lookup: CDR1 SGDLS, CDR2 YYNGEE. CDR3 size: 14 residues.

This rearrangement joins TRBV6-6 to TRBJ2-5; no firm D call. V was cut by 4 bases and J by 5 bases, with 17 bases left in between. Germline-derived CDR1 and CDR2 are MNHNY and SVGAGI (reference sequence). The CDR3 consists of 15 residues. The DNA of the CDR3 is TGTGCCAGCAGTTCCGGACCCCCAGCTCGGGAGACCCAGTACTTC. Its translation: CASSSGPPARETQYF.

The genes are TRBV27 and TRBJ2-5; 9 bases align to TRBD1. Trimming took 7 bases from V and 4 from J; bases not matched to a gene: 10. Germline V gene data show CDR1 as MNHEY and CDR2 as SMNVEV (reference sequence). The CDR3 extends over 15 amino acids. CDR3 residues: CASKKPGQGGETQYF. CDR3 nucleotides: TGTGCCAGCAAAAAACCGGGACAGGGAGGAGAGACCCAGTACTTC.

A single count supports this clone. The junction and the germline gene differ at one end; a read error may be behind it. The genes are TRBV5-1 and TRBJ2-7, with TRBD2 identical over 7 bases. The germline V gene encodes CDR1 SGHRS and CDR2 YFSETQ. This CDR3 comprises 14 residues. CDR3 DNA sequence: TGTGCCAGCAGTTTCGGGACTAACTCCTACGAGCAGTACTTC. As protein: CASSFGTNSYEQYF.

The CDR3 DNA follows: TGTGCCAGCAGTGGAACGAACACCGGGGAGCTGTTTTTT. Its protein is CASSGTNTGELFF. This chain links TRBV6-4 with TRBJ2-2; D unresolved. CDR3 size: 13 residues. V lost 4 bases and J lost 0, with 3 bases in between. In germline, CDR1 is MRHNA, CDR2 SNTAGT.

The chain links TRBV9 to TRBJ1-2, with D tentatively TRBD1 (5 bases). From germline, CDR1 is SGDLS and CDR2 YYNGEE. There are 15 residues in the CDR3. V was cut by 1 base and J by 1 base, with 11 bases left in between. This chain's CDR3 is CASSVRDGVNYGYTF. The CDR3 bases are TGTGCCAGCAGCGTACGGGACGGAGTTAACTATGGCTACACCTTC.

V is TRBV27 and J is TRBJ2-2; either TRBD1 or TRBD2 may supply D (5 bases each). The V and J ends lost 3 bases and 4 bases respectively, with 12 bases between them. Germline lookup yields CDR1 MNHEY and CDR2 SMNVEV (reference sequence). This CDR3 has 15 residues. CDR3 region: CASSLGDHSTGELFF. CDR3 coding DNA: TGTGCCAGCAGTTTGGGGGACCACAGCACCGGGGAGCTGTTTTTT.

The chain joins TRBV10-3 to TRBJ1-4, with D unresolved. Looked up from germline, CDR1 is ENHRY and CDR2 is SYGVKD. The CDR3 spans 14 residues. The V end was cut by 10 bases, the J end by 6 bases, with 18 bases between. CDR3 residues: CATQRRGGDEKLFF. CDR3 in DNA: TGTGCCACTCAGAGGCGAGGCGGGGATGAAAAACTGTTTTTT.